This T cell receptor (beta chain) was retrieved from a study of PD-L1 blockade in urothelial cancer. Study context: Samples of blood were analyzed 3 weeks (second dose) and 6 weeks after treatment start. Findings and caveats of the study: Durable-benefit cases showed more tumor-associated blood clone expansion at 3 weeks.

The time point denotes: peripheral blood 6 weeks after treatment start. CDR3 size: 15 residues. From germline, CDR1 is KGHSH and CDR2 LQKENI. Trimming took off 5 bases at V and 0 bases at J, with 14 bases between the two ends. This clone was seen a single time. Its antigen is still unknown. Each PCR received spiked synthetic TCR analog templates. The protocol was immunoSEQ multiplex PCR, while the TCRdb copy is restricted to in-frame clones and leaves out a portion. The sample yields around 110,000 clones, around 93% seen once. The TCR was taken from a man aged 55 to 70 with urothelial cancer. The source material was PBMCs, sampled around atezolizumab (anti-PD-L1) treatment. The J gene is TRBJ2-7, the V gene TRBV18; D is undetermined. The chain's CDR3 is CASSSAGGSSYEQYF. CDR3 coding DNA: TGTGCCAGCTCATCCGCCGGCGGTAGCTCCTACGAGCAGTACTTC.